This TCR beta chain emerged from a study of blood T cell repertoires in COVID-19. Assay: immunoSEQ multiplex PCR; the TCRdb copy retains only in-frame clones and omits some. Among over 200,000 clones listed, around four fifths were seen once. The origin of this receptor is an elderly man with acute or convalescent COVID-19. The sequenced material came from peripheral blood.

CDR3 in amino acids: CASGLAGNYNEQFF. The DNA of the CDR3 is TGTGCCAGCGGGTTAGCGGGAAACTACAATGAGCAGTTCTTC. V gene TRBV3-1 (or the pseudogene TRBV3-2) combines with J gene TRBJ2-1; TRBD2 aligns across 8 bases. CDR1 and CDR2 from the germline V gene are LGHDT and YNNKEL (reference sequence). CDR3 length: 14 amino acids. Trimming took 8 bases from V and 3 from J; bases not matched to a gene: 6.